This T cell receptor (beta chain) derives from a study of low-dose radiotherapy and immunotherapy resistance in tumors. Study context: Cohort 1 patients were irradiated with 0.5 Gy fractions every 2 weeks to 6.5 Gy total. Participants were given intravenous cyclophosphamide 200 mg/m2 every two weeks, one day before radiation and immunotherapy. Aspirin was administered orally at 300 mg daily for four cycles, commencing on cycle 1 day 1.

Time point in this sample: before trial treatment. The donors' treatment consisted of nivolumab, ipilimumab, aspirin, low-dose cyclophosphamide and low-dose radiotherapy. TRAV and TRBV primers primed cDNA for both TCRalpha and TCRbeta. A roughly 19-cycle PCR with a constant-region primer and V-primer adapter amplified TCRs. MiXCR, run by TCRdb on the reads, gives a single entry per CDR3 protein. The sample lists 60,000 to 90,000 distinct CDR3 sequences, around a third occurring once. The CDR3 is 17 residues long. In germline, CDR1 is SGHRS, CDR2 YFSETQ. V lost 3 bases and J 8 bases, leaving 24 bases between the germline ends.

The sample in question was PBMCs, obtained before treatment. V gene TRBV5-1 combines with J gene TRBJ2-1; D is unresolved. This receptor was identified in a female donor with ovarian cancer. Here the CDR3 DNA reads TGCGCCAGCAGCTCCTACCGAGGTAGCCTGTCTTCCCATGAGCAGTTCTTC. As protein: CASSSYRGSLSSHEQFF. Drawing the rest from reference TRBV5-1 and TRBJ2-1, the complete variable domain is KAGVTQTPRYLIKTRGQQVTLSCSPISGHRSVSWYQQTPGQGLQFLFEYFSETQRNKGNFPGRFSGRQFSNSRSEMNVSTLELGDSALYLCASSSYRGSLSSHEQFFGPGTRLTVL.